These 31 T cell receptor beta chains were all obtained from the same sample, sequenced in a study of T cell responses to AZD1222 COVID-19 vaccine (dated by TCRdb to the early 2020s). Interpreted using the paper, the time point label stands for: baseline before first vaccination. The intended sense of this specimen's treatment or condition label: meningococcal conjugate vaccine given as trial control. Libraries were prepared through the immunoSEQ multiplex PCR assay. TCRdb mirrors the immuneACCESS table, restricted to in-frame sequences. Some clones are absent from its copies; in checked studies, under half trace to an unresolved V gene, and the reason for the others is unknown. Recorded for this sample are around 160,000 clones; 75% to 95% of them occurred a single time. Jointly, the top ten make up roughly 2.8% of the sample. The input for sequencing was peripheral blood, taken on day 0 of MenACWY control vaccination. These receptors were taken from an adult in good health.

The CDR3 nucleotides read TGCAGTGCTGATCGAAGAGATACGCAGTATTTT. This translates into CSADRRDTQYF. The chain joins TRBV20-1 to TRBJ2-3; the D is unclear. This CDR3 spans 11 amino acids. Germline loops: CDR1 DFQATT, CDR2 SNEGSKA (reference sequence). Trimming removed 5 bases at V and 5 bases at J, with 8 bases between.

The chain is built from TRBV5-6 and TRBJ2-1; 8 positions agree with TRBD1. The V and J ends lost 2 bases and 5 bases, in that order; junction bases with no gene match: 3. From germline, CDR1 is SGHDT and CDR2 YYEEEE. The CDR3 spans 14 residues. CDR3 in DNA: TGTGCCAGCAGCTTAGGGACAGGCGACAATGAGCAGTTCTTC. Translated: CASSLGTGDNEQFF.

This sequence joins TRBV3-1 (or the pseudogene TRBV3-2) and TRBJ1-1; D not certain. Germline assignment: CDR1 LGHDT and CDR2 YNNKEL (reference sequence). The V end was cut by 1 base, the J end by 1 base, with 7 bases between. The CDR3 totals 14 residues. For the CDR3, the DNA is TGTGCCAGCAGCCAAGTACAGTCGAACACTGAAGCTTTCTTT. Protein sequence: CASSQVQSNTEAFF.

This clone was detected once. This rearrangement joins TRBV6-5 to TRBJ2-1; D possibly corresponds to TRBD2 (6 bases). This CDR3 is 15 amino acids long. Trimming took off 6 bases at V and 5 bases at J, with 17 bases between the two ends. Germline CDR1 is MNHEY and CDR2 is SVGAGI. DNA for the CDR3: TGTGCCAGCAGGCCGCCGGGGGTGGTTGACAATGAGCAGTTCTTC. As protein: CASRPPGVVDNEQFF.

The rearrangement joins TRBV27 to TRBJ1-1; D call uncertain. The CDR3 is 13 residues long. Trimming stripped 5 bases from V and 3 bases from J, with 10 bases between. The germline V gene has CDR1 MNHEY and CDR2 SMNVEV (reference sequence). CDR3: CASSPKGDTEAFF. The DNA of the CDR3 is TGTGCCAGCAGTCCGAAAGGAGACACTGAAGCTTTCTTT.

V usage is TRBV9 and J usage is TRBJ2-7, with D perhaps being TRBD1 or TRBD2 (5 bases each). The CDR3 runs 15 residues. V was cut by 4 bases and J by 0 bases, with 14 bases left in between. CDR1 is SGDLS and CDR2 is YYNGEE in the germline V gene. This CDR3 is CASSSSGTNSYEQYF. CDR3 DNA: TGTGCCAGCAGCTCGTCGGGGACGAACTCCTACGAGCAGTACTTC.

This clone was seen a single time. This rearrangement joins TRBV11-2 to TRBJ1-6, with D unclear. The germline gives CDR1 SGHAT, CDR2 FQNNGV. The CDR3 extends over 14 amino acids. Between the trimmed V and J ends, which lost 3 bases and 4 bases, there was a span of 7 bases. The CDR3: CASSLGPYNSPLHF. The CDR3 nucleotides are TGTGCCAGCAGCTTGGGTCCGTATAATTCACCCCTCCACTTT.

The chain employs TRBV2 and TRBJ1-5; D is undetermined. There are 18 residues in the CDR3. Germline V CDR1 and CDR2: SNHLY, FYNNEI. Between the trimmed V and J ends, which lost 2 bases and 9 bases, there was a span of 26 bases. The CDR3 DNA reads TGTGCCAGCAGTGAACGGGGAGCCCGTGGCCTCAAGAGTTCGCCCCAGCATTTT. Its translation is CASSERGARGLKSSPQHF.

The chain is built from TRBV5-1 and TRBJ2-5, with TRBD1 identical over 7 bases. The length of the CDR3 is 14 residues. With V trimmed by 3 bases and J by 4 bases, 6 bases remained unmatched. Per the germline V gene, CDR1 is SGHRS and CDR2 is YFSETQ. The chain's CDR3 is CASSSPAGGETQYF. CDR3 in DNA: TGCGCCAGCAGCTCCCCCGCAGGGGGAGAGACCCAGTACTTC.

This chain connects TRBV7-2 to TRBJ1-5; D may be TRBD1 (5 bases). The CDR3 is made up of 15 amino acids. V lost 5 bases and J 7 bases, leaving 18 bases between the germline ends. Germline values: CDR1 SGHTA, CDR2 FQGNSA. Here the CDR3 DNA reads TGTGCCAGCAGCCCCGGCGGGGGGGTAGGACAGCCCCAGCATTTT. Protein sequence: CASSPGGGVGQPQHF.

CDR3 nucleotides: TGTGCCAGCAGCGTAGGTGTCCGGGGTAGCGGGGGGACAGATACGCAGTATTTT. It codes for CASSVGVRGSGGTDTQYF. The chain combines TRBV9 with TRBJ2-3, with 10 bases that match TRBD2. Germline assignment: CDR1 SGDLS and CDR2 YYNGEE. The CDR3 is 18 residues long. The J segment lost 3 bases and the V segment lost 0 bases, leaving 10 bases of the junction unmatched. The whole variable domain, filled in from reference TRBV9 and TRBJ2-3, reads DSGVTQTPKHLITATGQRVTLRCSPRSGDLSVYWYQQSLDQGLQFLIQYYNGEERAKGNILERFSAQQFPDLHSELNLSSLELGDSALYFCASSVGVRGSGGTDTQYFGPGTRLTVL.

This rearrangement joins TRBV10-2 to TRBJ2-2, with 9 bases matching TRBD1. The CDR3 is made up of 17 amino acids. V gave up 4 bases and J gave up 0 bases; unmatched junction bases: 6. CDR1 and CDR2 from the germline V gene are WSHSY and SAAADI. This CDR3 is CASSGDRDRANTGELFF. Here the CDR3 DNA reads TGCGCCAGCAGTGGGGACCGGGACAGGGCGAACACCGGGGAGCTGTTTTTT.

The chain is built from TRBV9 and TRBJ2-7; D not resolved. Germline V CDR1 and CDR2: SGDLS, YYNGEE. The CDR3 is made up of 15 amino acids. Trimming shortened V by 0 bases and J by 2 bases, and 12 bases separated the two germline ends. The chain's CDR3 is CASSVEPSSTYEQYF. DNA for the CDR3: TGTGCCAGCAGCGTAGAACCCTCCTCGACCTACGAGCAGTACTTC. Filled out from reference TRBV9 and TRBJ2-7, the complete variable domain reads DSGVTQTPKHLITATGQRVTLRCSPRSGDLSVYWYQQSLDQGLQFLIQYYNGEERAKGNILERFSAQQFPDLHSELNLSSLELGDSALYFCASSVEPSSTYEQYFGPGTRLTVT.

The V call is TRBV29-1, the J call TRBJ1-1, with 10 positions matching TRBD1. The CDR3 has 17 amino acids. Germline CDR1 and CDR2: SQVTM and ANQGSEA. With 2 bases clipped from V and 3 bases from J, the junction kept 12 bases outside the gene matches. CDR3 DNA sequence: TGCAGCGTTGAAAGGGACAGGGGAAATGTCTTGGACACTGAAGCTTTCTTT. Residues: CSVERDRGNVLDTEAFF.

V gene TRBV11-2 combines with J gene TRBJ1-6; 8 nucleotides line up with TRBD1. J lost 9 bases, V lost 4 bases, and 5 bases had no gene match. The CDR3 consists of 14 residues. The germline gives CDR1 SGHAT, CDR2 FQNNGV. The CDR3: CASSSGQGSSPLHF. The DNA of the CDR3 is TGTGCCAGCAGCTCCGGACAGGGATCTTCACCCCTCCACTTT.

V usage is TRBV29-1 and J usage is TRBJ1-1; D unresolved. Germline assignment: CDR1 SQVTM and CDR2 ANQGSEA. The CDR3 consists of 13 residues. V shed 7 bases and J shed 4 bases, with 16 bases lying between them. As DNA, the CDR3 is TGCAGCGCTGCGGGATCCCGGGTCACTGAAGCTTTCTTT. This translates into CSAAGSRVTEAFF.

V gene TRBV27 combines with J gene TRBJ1-5; D might be TRBD1 (5 bases). From germline, CDR1 is MNHEY and CDR2 SMNVEV (reference sequence). V lost 3 bases, J lost 6 bases, and 9 bases lay in between. This CDR3 comprises 13 residues. CDR3 loop: CASSLQGGQPQHF. In nucleotides, the CDR3 is TGTGCCAGCAGTTTGCAGGGTGGTCAGCCCCAGCATTTT.

This sequence joins TRBV11-2 and TRBJ2-7; D perhaps matches TRBD1 (5 bases). Germline values: CDR1 SGHAT, CDR2 FQNNGV. Trimming shortened V by 2 bases and J by 5 bases, and 16 bases separated the two germline ends. The CDR3 has 15 residues. CDR3 sequence: CASSLWKDKAHEQYF. For the CDR3, the DNA is TGTGCCAGCAGCTTATGGAAGGACAAAGCTCACGAGCAGTACTTC.

This clone was observed a single time. V usage is TRBV19 and J usage is TRBJ1-6; D unresolved. The CDR3 is 14 amino acids. Per the germline V gene, CDR1 is LNHDA and CDR2 is SQIVND (reference sequence). Trimming removed 3 bases at V and 13 bases at J, with 16 bases between. CDR3 loop: CASSIALDLLPLHF. CDR3 in DNA: TGTGCCAGTAGTATCGCCCTTGACCTTCTGCCCCTCCACTTT.

This rearrangement joins TRBV6-4 to TRBJ2-2; D gene uncertain. The CDR3 runs 15 residues. The germline V gene encodes CDR1 MRHNA and CDR2 SNTAGT. Trimming took 4 bases from V and 0 from J, leaving 9 bases between them. The chain's CDR3 is CASSGNTANTGELFF. The CDR3 DNA reads TGTGCCAGCAGTGGGAACACAGCGAACACCGGGGAGCTGTTTTTT.

This chain connects TRBV11-3 to TRBJ2-2; D gene ambiguous. V lost 6 bases, J lost 3 bases, and 5 bases lay in between. The CDR3 consists of 12 residues. Germline-derived CDR1 and CDR2 are SGHNT and YENEEA. CDR3 sequence: CASSYYTGELFF. In DNA form, the CDR3 reads TGTGCCAGCAGTTATTACACCGGGGAGCTGTTTTTT.

V is TRBV4-1 and J is TRBJ1-1; D uncertain. Trimming left V 0 bases short and J 7 bases short, with 9 bases between. CDR3 size: 13 residues. CDR1 MGHRA and CDR2 YSYEKL come from the germline V gene. CDR3 bases: TGCGCCAGCAGCCAAGATCCGTGGGGTGAAGCTTTCTTT. Translation: CASSQDPWGEAFF.

The chain is built from TRBV5-5 and TRBJ2-1; D is ambiguous. CDR3 length equals 16 residues. CDR1 is SGHKS and CDR2 is YYEKEE in the germline V gene (reference sequence). Trimming removed 1 base at V and 0 bases at J, with 11 bases between. The CDR3 loop reads CASSLRHQSSYNEQFF. The CDR3 DNA reads TGTGCCAGCAGCTTGAGGCACCAGAGCTCCTACAATGAGCAGTTCTTC.

This chain links TRBV9 with TRBJ2-7, with TRBD1 identical over 7 bases. The germline V gene encodes CDR1 SGDLS and CDR2 YYNGEE. This CDR3 has 14 amino acids. The J segment lost 7 bases and the V segment lost 0 bases, leaving 7 bases of the junction unmatched. The CDR3 bases are TGTGCCAGCAGCGTAGAAACAGGGGTGGGAGAGCAGTACTTC. This translates into CASSVETGVGEQYF.

The DNA of the CDR3 is TGCGCCAGCAGCTTGGACGGAGCCTATGGCTACACCTTC. This codes for CASSLDGAYGYTF. V and J are TRBV5-1 and TRBJ1-2, with D hard to call. V lost 0 bases to trimming and J lost 4 bases, with 7 bases between them. Germline V gives CDR1 SGHRS, CDR2 YFSETQ. CDR3 length: 13 residues.

V gene TRBV15 combines with J gene TRBJ2-7; possible D gene TRBD2, 6 bases. The CDR3 is 13 residues long. The V end was cut by 5 bases, the J end by 0 bases, with 8 bases between. The germline V gene has CDR1 LNHNV and CDR2 YYDKDF (reference sequence). As DNA, the CDR3 is TGTGCCACCAGCGTGGGAGGCTCCTACGAGCAGTACTTC. This encodes CATSVGGSYEQYF.

The chain couples TRBV18 to TRBJ1-3; TRBD1 might be the D (5 bases). The CDR3 loop spans 13 amino acids. Trimming took 2 bases from V and 4 from J, leaving 6 bases between them. Germline CDR1 KGHSH, CDR2 LQKENI. In nucleotides, the CDR3 is TGTGCCAGCTCACCAAGACAGGGAAACACCATATATTTT. Amino acids: CASSPRQGNTIYF.

The J gene is TRBJ2-3, the V gene TRBV18; a possible D gene is TRBD2 (7 bases). V was pared by 6 bases and J by 1 base, with 14 bases between. The CDR3 runs to 15 residues. Germline CDR1 reads KGHSH; CDR2 reads LQKENI. CDR3 DNA sequence: TGTGCCAGCTCCCCAGGGGCGGGAGGCACAGATACGCAGTATTTT. It yields the protein CASSPGAGGTDTQYF.

The chain joins TRBV2 to TRBJ1-1; D gene uncertain. The CDR3 has 13 residues. Germline V gene data show CDR1 as SNHLY and CDR2 as FYNNEI. The V end lost 5 bases, the J end lost 0 bases, and 7 bases lay between the germline ends. As DNA, the CDR3 is TGTGCCAGCAGTACACAAGTGAACACTGAAGCTTTCTTT. This encodes CASSTQVNTEAFF.

This chain links TRBV4-1 with TRBJ1-1; unclear D gene. With 2 bases removed from V and 4 bases from J, the gap between germline ends came to 17 bases. The germline V gene encodes CDR1 MGHRA and CDR2 YSYEKL. The CDR3 is 16 residues long. The CDR3 sequence is CASSQSGERVATEAFF. CDR3 DNA: TGCGCCAGCAGCCAAAGCGGGGAGAGGGTGGCCACTGAAGCTTTCTTT.

V is TRBV27 and J is TRBJ1-2; maybe TRBD1 (6 bases). V lost 5 bases to trimming and J lost 7 bases, with 20 bases between them. Germline lookup yields CDR1 MNHEY and CDR2 SMNVEV (reference sequence). The CDR3 runs 15 residues. This CDR3 reads CASSPRQDPMGGYTF. The CDR3 DNA follows: TGTGCCAGCAGTCCACGACAGGACCCAATGGGTGGCTACACCTTC.